Shown below are 3 T cell receptor beta chains from a single sample sequenced in a study of Graves' ophthalmopathy and Graves' hyperthyroidism. TCR beta CDR3 regions were amplified from RNA transcripts. Second-round multiplex PCR came after a first-round RT-PCR that employed HTBI primers. Using its own MiXCR run on the multiplex PCR reads, TCRdb lists one record per CDR3 protein. This sample has about 550,000 distinct CDR3 sequences, with less than 45% found just once. What was sequenced was peripheral blood or thyroid tissue (not recorded which). The receptors here all came from an adult man with Graves' hyperthyroidism.

The J gene is TRBJ2-1, the V gene TRBV14, with 7 positions matching TRBD2. V was pared by 0 bases and J by 6 bases, with 2 bases of the junction left unmatched. The CDR3 contains 14 residues. CDR1 and CDR2 (germline): SGHDN, FVKESK. In DNA form, the CDR3 reads TGTGCCAGCAGCCAAGACACTAGCGTCAATGAGCAGTTCTTC. Translating it yields CASSQDTSVNEQFF.

This rearrangement joins TRBV20-1 to TRBJ2-2, with D perhaps TRBD1 (6 bases). The CDR3 has 14 amino acids. Trimming removed 1 base at V and 8 bases at J, with 14 bases between. CDR1 and CDR2 from the germline V gene are DFQATT and SNEGSKA (reference sequence). The DNA for the CDR3 is TGCAGTGCTAGAGGGGGCGCCGGGACAGGGGAGCTGTTTTTT. This translates into CSARGGAGTGELFF.

The chain is built from TRBV7-9 and TRBJ2-1; 8 bases map to TRBD2. There are 14 residues in the CDR3. Germline V CDR1 and CDR2: SEHNR, FQNEAQ (reference sequence). After removal of 6 bases from V and 3 bases from J, the junction contained 4 bases not matched to a gene. The CDR3 reads CASSSGMYYNEQFF. CDR3 bases: TGTGCCAGCAGTAGCGGGATGTACTACAATGAGCAGTTCTTC.